This T cell receptor (beta chain) was found in a study of blood T cell repertoires in COVID-19 (dated by TCRdb to about 2020). Concerning the study at large: Samples covering the acute and convalescent phases of COVID-19 were provided by collaborators in the United States, Italy and Spain. Samples were obtained from the ongoing ImmuneRACE study (first 160 participants) and from over 1,000 subjects provided by 6 global collaborators. The dataset comprised deeply sampled blood TCRbeta repertoires from subjects exposed to, actively infected with, or recovered from COVID-19. A de-identified subject ID, COVID-19 status, age in years and sex were almost always included in the sample metadata. The repertoires were released in a freely available public database meant as a resource for research on the immune response to SARS-CoV-2. HLA class I and class II types, where available, came from metadata supplied by the sample provider rather than from assay-based typing. The prospective study material was composed of cDNA or gDNA derived from T cells, B-cell-depleted T cells, or PBMCs.

General study outcomes and caveats: The amount of clinical and demographic metadata varied by source and participant and was provided uncurated.

Concerning this clone itself: Its antigen remains unidentified. One base away there is no much larger clone; base qualities are not given.

The collaborating institutions used their own protocols to collect whole blood in K2EDTA tubes. For TCRbeta analysis, collaborators shipped samples in one of three forms: frozen whole blood, isolated PBMCs, or DNA extracted from either of those sample types. The immunoSEQ Assay, a bias-controlled multiplex PCR, was used to amplify TCRbeta CDR3 regions from genomic DNA. As for how the authors treated the data: Within the assay, amplification of reference gene primers was used to estimate how many nucleated cells each sample contained. To quantify the absolute abundance of each unique TCRbeta CDR3 rearrangement, sequence reads were collapsed and filtered. Productive Simpson clonality was computed per sample as the square root of Simpson's diversity index over productive rearrangements. The clones in this table, taken by TCRdb from immuneACCESS, are in-frame only. Not every clone is retained; where verified, under half of the shortfall comes from an unresolved V gene, and the cause of the rest is unknown. That table furnishes V, J and clone size, whereas the DNA furnished D and trimming. This sample comprises approximately 400,000 clones, roughly nine tenths of them detected only once. The top ten constitute about 1.2% of the sample.

The CDR1 and CDR2 encoded by the germline V gene (reference sequence) are LNHNV and YYDKDF. The V end gives up 3 bases and the J end 1 base, leaving 4 bases in the junction not matched to a gene. From its cysteine to its phenylalanine, the CDR3 spans 16 amino acids. The sequence is cut down to CDR3 DNA, 48 bases in frame from base 1. This TCR was recovered from a man in his forties with acute or convalescent COVID-19. The chain is assembled from TRBV15 and TRBJ2-4; 9 middle bases align to TRBD2. The sample was peripheral blood. CDR3 loop: CATSSQTSGAKNIQYF. The DNA is TGTGCCACCAGCAGCCAGACTAGCGGTGCCAAAAACATTCAGTACTTC. Outside the CDR3, residues come from the reference TRBV15 and TRBJ2-4 proteins, so the full variable domain is: DAMVIQNPRYQVTQFGKPVTLSCSQTLNHNVMYWYQQKSSQAPKLLFHYYDKDFNNEADTPDNFQSRRPNTSFCFLDIRSPGLGDTAMYLCATSSQTSGAKNIQYFGAGTRLSVL.